Listed below are T cell receptor beta chains from one sample, sequenced in a study of T cells expressing NK-cell markers. One entry per CDR3 protein, without DNA, is what TCRdb gives after re-calling the 5' RACE reads. The sample includes some 500,000 distinct CDR3 sequences. The sample consisted of blood T cells: a sorted CD56 or NKG2C T cell subset, CD4+ or CD8+ T cells, or bulk PBMC T cells (not recorded which). The source of these receptors is a woman between 50 and 59 years old in good health. Each CDR3 is given with its conserved first and last residue. Fields, in order: CDR3 length, J gene, V gene, CDR3 protein.

CDR3 length: 11; J gene: TRBJ1-6; V gene: TRBV30; CDR3 protein: CAWESNSPLHF
CDR3 length: 15; J gene: TRBJ1-2; V gene: TRBV12-3/TRBV12-4; CDR3 protein: CASSLEGEGLVGYTF
CDR3 length: 14; J gene: TRBJ2-2; V gene: TRBV12-3/TRBV12-4; CDR3 protein: CASSLGYSRGELFF
CDR3 length: 11; J gene: TRBJ2-7; V gene: TRBV12-3/TRBV12-4; CDR3 protein: CASRTGYEQYF
CDR3 length: 16; J gene: TRBJ2-5; V gene: TRBV24-1; CDR3 protein: CATSELSLQGRETQYF
CDR3 length: 13; J gene: TRBJ2-1; V gene: TRBV6-6; CDR3 protein: CASGPGIHNEQFF
CDR3 length: 14; J gene: TRBJ1-1; V gene: TRBV6-1; CDR3 protein: CASSEQGVGVEAFF
CDR3 length: 13; J gene: TRBJ1-5; V gene: TRBV30; CDR3 protein: CAWRGGGNQPQHF
CDR3 length: 16; J gene: TRBJ2-2; V gene: TRBV6-5; CDR3 protein: CASSFRTSGNTGELFF
CDR3 length: 14; J gene: TRBJ2-7; V gene: TRBV29-1; CDR3 protein: CSVARDRGTYEQYF
CDR3 length: 15; J gene: TRBJ2-1; V gene: TRBV6-6; CDR3 protein: CASSLSRAPAYTQFF
CDR3 length: 13; J gene: TRBJ2-5; V gene: TRBV7-9; CDR3 protein: CASSIGLRETQYF
CDR3 length: 13; J gene: TRBJ1-6; V gene: TRBV7-8; CDR3 protein: CASSLERDSPLHF
CDR3 length: 16; J gene: TRBJ1-6; V gene: TRBV4-1; CDR3 protein: CASSQERAGGNSPLHF
CDR3 length: 16; J gene: TRBJ2-5; V gene: TRBV5-1; CDR3 protein: CASSPSFRGQQETQYF
CDR3 length: 14; J gene: TRBJ1-5; V gene: TRBV20-1; CDR3 protein: CSAGTGHGHQPQHF
CDR3 length: 12; J gene: TRBJ2-1; V gene: TRBV18; CDR3 protein: CASSPSVVEQFF
CDR3 length: 15; J gene: TRBJ2-2; V gene: TRBV6-5; CDR3 protein: CASSYTPSHTGELFF
CDR3 length: 14; J gene: TRBJ2-3; V gene: TRBV14; CDR3 protein: CASSHELSPDTQYF
CDR3 length: 15; J gene: TRBJ1-1; V gene: TRBV3-1; CDR3 protein: CASSQASGGGAEAFF
CDR3 length: 15; J gene: TRBJ2-2; V gene: TRBV28; CDR3 protein: CASSNGGGYTGELFF
CDR3 length: 15; J gene: TRBJ2-5; V gene: TRBV7-9; CDR3 protein: CASSLGRRSQETQYF
CDR3 length: 15; J gene: TRBJ2-3; V gene: TRBV3-1; CDR3 protein: CASSHTGPSTDTQYF
CDR3 length: 13; J gene: TRBJ1-5; V gene: TRBV20-1; CDR3 protein: CSAGQSITEPQHF
CDR3 length: 14; J gene: TRBJ2-7; V gene: TRBV12-3/TRBV12-4; CDR3 protein: CASSFSGRAGEQYF
CDR3 length: 14; J gene: TRBJ1-5; V gene: TRBV12-3/TRBV12-4; CDR3 protein: CASRSTPGKQPQHF
CDR3 length: 14; J gene: TRBJ2-7; V gene: TRBV29-1; CDR3 protein: CSVWTSGFSYEQYF
CDR3 length: 15; J gene: TRBJ2-7; V gene: TRBV6-1; CDR3 protein: CASSEGTSGSYEQYF
CDR3 length: 13; J gene: TRBJ2-5; V gene: TRBV10-3; CDR3 protein: CAISVGDQETQYF
CDR3 length: 16; J gene: TRBJ1-2; V gene: TRBV5-5; CDR3 protein: CASSKAGQGLVRGYTF
CDR3 length: 13; J gene: TRBJ1-1; V gene: TRBV6-2/TRBV6-3; CDR3 protein: CASRVFMNTEAFF
CDR3 length: 18; J gene: TRBJ2-5; V gene: TRBV11-2; CDR3 protein: CASSVRSRTGQNQETQYF
CDR3 length: 14; J gene: TRBJ2-7; V gene: TRBV12-3/TRBV12-4; CDR3 protein: CASSPEGGSYEQYF
CDR3 length: 14; J gene: TRBJ1-5; V gene: TRBV12-3/TRBV12-4; CDR3 protein: CASSQTGGSQPQHF
CDR3 length: 17; J gene: TRBJ1-1; V gene: TRBV7-6; CDR3 protein: CASSLRGGSLMNTEAFF
CDR3 length: 14; J gene: TRBJ2-7; V gene: TRBV7-2; CDR3 protein: CASSLGWRVYEQYF
CDR3 length: 12; J gene: TRBJ2-1; V gene: TRBV12-3/TRBV12-4; CDR3 protein: CASSLGAGGEFF
CDR3 length: 14; J gene: TRBJ2-1; V gene: TRBV4-1; CDR3 protein: CASSRGNSEDEQFF
CDR3 length: 15; J gene: TRBJ2-3; V gene: TRBV20-1; CDR3 protein: CSARDILIGTDTQYF
CDR3 length: 13; J gene: TRBJ2-5; V gene: TRBV28; CDR3 protein: CAKVGQGGKTQYF
CDR3 length: 13; J gene: TRBJ1-2; V gene: TRBV5-6; CDR3 protein: CASSQDGNYGYTF
CDR3 length: 15; J gene: TRBJ1-1; V gene: TRBV5-1; CDR3 protein: CASSLVGQGPTEAFF
CDR3 length: 17; J gene: TRBJ2-2; V gene: TRBV11-3; CDR3 protein: CASSLPGQVAYTGELFF
CDR3 length: 15; J gene: TRBJ1-4; V gene: TRBV7-8; CDR3 protein: CASSFSPWENEKLFF
CDR3 length: 17; J gene: TRBJ2-3; V gene: TRBV7-8; CDR3 protein: CASSLRPGGRSTDTQYF
CDR3 length: 17; J gene: TRBJ2-3; V gene: TRBV14; CDR3 protein: CASSQDARAGGRDTQYF
CDR3 length: 12; J gene: TRBJ2-1; V gene: TRBV7-9; CDR3 protein: CASSPHPNEQFF
CDR3 length: 14; J gene: TRBJ2-1; V gene: TRBV28; CDR3 protein: CASSVGASYNEQFF